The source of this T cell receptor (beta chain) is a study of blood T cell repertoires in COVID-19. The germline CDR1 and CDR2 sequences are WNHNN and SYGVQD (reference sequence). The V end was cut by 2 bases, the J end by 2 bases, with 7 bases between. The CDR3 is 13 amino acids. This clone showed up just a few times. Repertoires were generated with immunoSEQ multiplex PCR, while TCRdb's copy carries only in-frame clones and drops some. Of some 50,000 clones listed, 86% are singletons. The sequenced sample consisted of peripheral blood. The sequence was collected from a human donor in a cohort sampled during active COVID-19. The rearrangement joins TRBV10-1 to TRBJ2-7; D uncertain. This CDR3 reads CASSERITYEQYF. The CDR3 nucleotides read TGCGCCAGCAGTGAGCGTATAACCTACGAGCAGTACTTC.